Here is one T cell receptor (beta chain) with its context. The data stem from a study of CD8+ T cells in alopecia areata. Looking at the study overall: Disease severity was quantified as SALT score of affected scalp area.

Treatment here: oral pan-JAK inhibitor, 5-10 mg twice daily. Following RNA extraction, reverse transcription yielded cDNA that acted as the sequencing template. Libraries were prepared by immunoSEQ multiplex PCR; TCRdb keeps only in-frame clonotypes and omits some of them. The sample includes 180,000 or so clones, roughly 46% of them seen just once. The CDR3 has 11 residues. CDR1 SEHNR and CDR2 FQNEAQ come from the germline V gene (reference sequence). V was trimmed by 4 bases and J by 7 bases, leaving 4 bases between them. This clonotype originated in a human donor with alopecia areata. The chain recombines TRBV7-9 with TRBJ2-2; D ambiguous. The source material was CD8+ T cells sorted from blood, sampled at roughly week 53, from a patient treated with tofacitinib. The chain's CDR3 is CASSSDGELFF. CDR3 in DNA: TGTGCCAGCAGCTCGGACGGGGAGCTGTTTTTT.